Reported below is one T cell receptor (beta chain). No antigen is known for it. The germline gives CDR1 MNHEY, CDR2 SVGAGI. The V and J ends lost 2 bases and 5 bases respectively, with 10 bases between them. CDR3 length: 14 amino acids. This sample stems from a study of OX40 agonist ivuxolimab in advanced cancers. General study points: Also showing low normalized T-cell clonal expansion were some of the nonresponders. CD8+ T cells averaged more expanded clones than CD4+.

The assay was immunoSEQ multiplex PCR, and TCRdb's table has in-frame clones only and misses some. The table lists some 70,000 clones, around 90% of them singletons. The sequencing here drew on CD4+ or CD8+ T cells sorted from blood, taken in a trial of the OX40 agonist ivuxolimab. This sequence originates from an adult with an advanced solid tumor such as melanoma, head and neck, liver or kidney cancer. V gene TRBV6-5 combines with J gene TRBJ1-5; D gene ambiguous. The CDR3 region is CASSYGSSDQPQHF. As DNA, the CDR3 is TGTGCCAGCAGTTACGGATCCAGCGATCAGCCCCAGCATTTT.